This T cell receptor (beta chain) was found in a study of T cell changes during pregnancy in multiple sclerosis (dated by TCRdb to about 2019). Some background on the complete study: Changes in the T cell repertoire over the course of pregnancy were examined in this study in women with multiple sclerosis.

The library was produced with the immunoSEQ multiplex PCR assay. This is the immuneACCESS table as TCRdb keeps it, with only in-frame sequences that have V and J called. A part of the clones is gone; compared with another copy, unresolved V genes explain less than half, and the rest is unexplained. This sample is represented by about 79,000 clones; about nine tenths of them were singletons. The ten largest clones add up to under 0.6% of the sample. This clone was seen just once. Its cognate antigen has yet to be identified. Base qualities are not recorded, but no much larger clone differs from it by a single base. The sequence derives from a female donor with multiple sclerosis, enrolled in a pregnancy study. The sequencing here drew on CD4+ T cells from peripheral blood mononuclear cells, taken in the second trimester of pregnancy.

The CDR3 region reads CASSRTGPDTQYF. The DNA reads as follows: TGTGCCAGCAGCCGCACAGGGCCAGATACGCAGTATTTT. The rearranged chain carries TRBV11-2 and TRBJ2-3; a tentative D call is TRBD1 (6 bases match). The V end loses 5 bases and the J end loses 4 bases, and a stretch of 10 bases separates them. In the germline V gene, CDR1 corresponds to SGHAT and CDR2 to FQNNGV. The CDR3, cysteine through phenylalanine, is 13 amino acids long. Only the CDR3 portion is preserved as DNA: 39 bases, with reading frame beginning at the first base.